This T cell receptor beta chain was documented in a study of T cell repertoires in cytomegalovirus infection. In the study overall: The public TCR beta signatures pointed to both CMV infection and matching HLA type.

Via MiXCR, TCRdb re-called the reads, giving one row per CDR3 protein. The sample includes more than 95,000 distinct CDR3 sequences, over 30% of them seen just once. Worth noting for this clonotype: The antigen is undetermined.

CDR1 is MNHEY, CDR2 SVGEGT, per germline. V lost 2 bases to trimming and J lost 1 base, with 9 bases between them. The length of the CDR3 is 15 residues. This receptor was taken from a human donor in good health (CMV status not recorded). Some clones in this sample may be carry-over from other donors' samples. The input for sequencing was CD8+ T cells from cultured PBMCs, taken from culture after CMV antigen stimulation. The J gene is TRBJ1-5, the V gene TRBV6-2 or TRBV6-3; no clear D. For the CDR3, the DNA is TGTGCCAGCAGTTACGCTGTGTGGAGCAATCAGCCCCAGCATTTT. This sequence encodes CASSYAVWSNQPQHF.